This T cell receptor (beta chain) was identified in a study of blood T cell repertoires in COVID-19. Study-wide context: The analysed material was cDNA or gDNA that came from T cells, B-cell-depleted T cells, or PBMCs.

In its sample, this clone was seen many times. Trimming pared 4 bases from V and 4 bases from J, leaving 14 bases between. CDR3 length equals 15 residues. Per the germline V gene, CDR1 is SGHRS and CDR2 is YFSETQ. Authors' methods: Amplification of reference gene primers provided the estimated nucleated cell counts. Generated by immunoSEQ multiplex PCR, the TCRdb table keeps only in-frame clones and is missing some. That table furnishes V, J and clone size, whereas the DNA furnished D and trimming. Found here are about 150,000 clones, over 70% of them singletons; the top ten hold roughly 0.58%. Sequenced sample: peripheral blood. The sequence derives from a man aged 60 to 69 with acute or convalescent COVID-19. The chain links TRBV5-1 to TRBJ2-2; D possibly corresponds to TRBD2 (5 bases). CDR3 loop: CASSPDSRSTGELFF. CDR3 sequence (DNA): TGCGCCAGCAGCCCGGACTCGAGATCCACCGGGGAGCTGTTTTTT.